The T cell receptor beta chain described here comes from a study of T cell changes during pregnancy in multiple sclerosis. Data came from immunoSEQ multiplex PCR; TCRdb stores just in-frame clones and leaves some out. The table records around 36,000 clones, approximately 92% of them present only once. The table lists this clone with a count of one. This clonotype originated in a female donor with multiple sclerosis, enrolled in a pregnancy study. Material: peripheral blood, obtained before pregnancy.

The CDR3 sequence: CASSPQRRSSYNEQFF. The CDR3, as DNA: TGTGCCAGCAGCCCCCAGCGTAGAAGCTCCTACAATGAGCAGTTCTTC. The rearrangement joins TRBV6-6 to TRBJ2-1; D not certain. Trimming cost V 6 bases and J 0 bases, with 15 bases left between them. The germline gives CDR1 MNHNY, CDR2 SVGAGI (reference sequence). This CDR3 contains 16 residues.